This TCR beta chain was captured by sequencing in a study of human T cells and chemical hapten exposure. Notes on this clonotype: Its antigen is not identified. No conserved phenylalanine or tryptophan ends this CDR3, so it is likely a read error. It is unclear where the CDR3 begins or ends on the DNA, so no DNA is shown, and the CDR3 is as TCRdb lists it.

Time point of the sample: pre-sensitization, week 0. Treatment given: therapeutic diphenylcyclopropenone sensitization with weekly scalp DPC. Broader study findings: No change in TCRs above 1 in 1000 frequency was produced by DPC sensitization.

TCRdb recomputed calls from the RACE reads with MiXCR, one row per CDR3 protein. In the table there are 40,000 or so distinct CDR3 sequences, over 9.5% of which are singletons. This TCR derives from a man aged 25 to 40 with alopecia areata. Some clones in this sample may be carry-over from other donors' samples. Sequencing was performed on whole blood, taken in connection with sensitization to the hapten diphenylcyclopropenone (DPC).

The CDR3 protein is CASSKDTSTETGKI. The rearrangement uses TRBV21-1 and TRBJ2-7; the D call in the table, TRBD1, was not verified against the DNA. TRBV21-1 corresponds to a pseudogene. Ends included, the CDR3 has 14 residues.